This T cell receptor beta chain was found in a study of OX40 agonist ivuxolimab in advanced cancers. Background on the study: The dose of intravenous ivuxolimab that patients received every 2 weeks ranged from 0.01 to 10 mg/kg. Study observations and caveats: In general, CD8+ T cells held more expanded clones than CD4+ did, on average.

Comments on this clone: Its antigen remains unidentified.

The germline gives CDR1 SGHDT, CDR2 YYEEEE. Trimming took 0 bases from V and 2 from J; bases not matched to a gene: 6. The CDR3 has 16 residues. The assay was immunoSEQ multiplex PCR, and TCRdb's table has in-frame clones only and misses some. Of 80,000 to 100,000 clones listed, roughly 94% were seen once; the top ten hold around 3%. This TCR came from an adult with an advanced solid tumor such as melanoma, head and neck, liver or kidney cancer. The starting material was CD4+ or CD8+ T cells sorted from blood, obtained in a trial of the OX40 agonist ivuxolimab. V is TRBV5-6 and J is TRBJ1-1; 8 bases align to TRBD1. CDR3 DNA: TGTGCCAGCAGCTTGGGCGACAGGGGCGCAAACACTGAAGCTTTCTTT. This sequence encodes CASSLGDRGANTEAFF.